Reported below is one TCR beta chain. This record comes from a study of cytomegalovirus exposure and HLA in healthy donors. A multiplex PCR was run with 60 Vbeta primers and 13 Jbeta primers. TCRdb keeps only in-frame clones here, not all; method: immunoSEQ multiplex PCR. This sample has 130,000 or so clones, with about three quarters found just once. Germline V gene sequence: CDR1 SGHDN, CDR2 FVKESK. This CDR3 contains 17 residues. Trimming took 1 base from V and 8 from J; bases not matched to a gene: 13. V usage is TRBV14 and J usage is TRBJ2-1; the match to TRBD1 covers 8 bases. The TCR sequence derives from a female donor in good health and CMV-seropositive. The sequenced sample consisted of PBMCs. As DNA, the CDR3 is TGTGCCAGCAGCCAAGGGACAGGGTTGAGGTTGAGCGATGAGCAGTTCTTC. Encoded protein: CASSQGTGLRLSDEQFF. The whole variable domain, filled in from reference TRBV14 and TRBJ2-1, reads EAGVTQFPSHSVIEKGQTVTLRCDPISGHDNLYWYRRVMGKEIKFLLHFVKESKQDESGMPNNRFLAERTGGTYSTLKVQPAELEDSGVYFCASSQGTGLRLSDEQFFGPGTRLTVL.